Presented here are 15 T cell receptor beta chains from one specimen sequenced in a study of blood T cell repertoires in COVID-19 (dated by TCRdb to the early 2020s). Library generation was performed with the immunoSEQ multiplex PCR assay. TCRdb stores this immuneACCESS table with in-frame sequences only. Part of the clones is absent; in the studies checked, under half of the shortfall reflects unresolved V genes, and no reason is known for the rest. The sample data list about 280,000 clones, and 88% of these were observed just once. The ten biggest clones cover 9.4% of the sample. The sample consisted of peripheral blood. Receptor source: a man between 18 and 29 years old with active or convalescent COVID-19.

This chain joins TRBV19 and TRBJ2-3; tentatively, D is TRBD2 (6 bases). The length of the CDR3 is 15 residues. Germline-derived CDR1 and CDR2 are LNHDA and SQIVND (reference sequence). V was cut by 5 bases and J by 5 bases, with 17 bases left in between. The CDR3 protein is CASSLTSAVKDTQYF. DNA of the CDR3: TGTGCCAGTAGTTTGACTAGTGCCGTGAAAGATACGCAGTATTTT.

The chain recombines TRBV7-9 with TRBJ2-2; 9 nucleotides agree with TRBD1. After removal of 4 bases from V and 4 bases from J, the junction contained 4 bases not matched to a gene. This CDR3 is built from 15 residues. From germline, CDR1 is SEHNR and CDR2 FQNEAQ (reference sequence). The CDR3 coding sequence is TGTGCCAGCAGCTCAGTGACAGGGGGCACCGGGGAGCTGTTTTTT. Its protein product is CASSSVTGGTGELFF.

V is TRBV3-1 (or the pseudogene TRBV3-2) and J is TRBJ2-7; D possibly corresponds to TRBD1 (6 bases). CDR1 is LGHDT, CDR2 YNNKEL, per germline (reference sequence). V was trimmed by 1 base and J by 2 bases, leaving 21 bases between them. The CDR3 length is 18 residues. This chain's CDR3 is CASSQGILSRRGAYEQYF. The CDR3 DNA reads as TGTGCCAGCAGCCAAGGCATACTTAGCCGCAGGGGAGCCTACGAGCAGTACTTC.

The chain couples TRBV3-1 (or the pseudogene TRBV3-2) to TRBJ2-1; maybe TRBD1 (6 bases). Germline CDR1 reads LGHDT; CDR2 reads YNNKEL (reference sequence). The CDR3 is 15 residues long. V lost 4 bases, J lost 0 bases, and 10 bases lay in between. This CDR3 is CASSRGRSSYNEQFF. CDR3 nucleotide sequence: TGTGCCAGCAGCCGGGGGCGGAGCTCCTACAATGAGCAGTTCTTC.

The chain couples TRBV7-3 to TRBJ2-3; 12 bases map to TRBD2. J was trimmed by 6 bases and V by 5 bases; bases with no gene match: 12. The length of the CDR3 is 17 residues. From germline, CDR1 is SGHTA and CDR2 FQGTGA. The CDR3 sequence: CASSPGLAGMKGDTQYF. For the CDR3, the DNA is TGTGCCAGCAGCCCTGGACTAGCGGGGATGAAAGGGGATACGCAGTATTTT. Full variable domain (rest looked up from reference TRBV7-3 and TRBJ2-3): GAGVSQTPSNKVTEKGKYVELRCDPISGHTALYWYRQSLGQGPEFLIYFQGTGAADDSGLPNDRFFAVRPEGSVSTLKIQRTERGDSAVYLCASSPGLAGMKGDTQYFGPGTRLTVL.

This clone showed up just once. V gene TRBV12-3 or TRBV12-4 combines with J gene TRBJ1-1, with unresolved D. This CDR3 contains 13 residues. With 5 bases removed from V and 0 bases from J, the gap between germline ends came to 7 bases. The CDR3 reads CASSAAVNTEAFF. DNA of the CDR3: TGTGCCAGCAGTGCGGCAGTGAACACTGAAGCTTTCTTT.

J is TRBJ2-3 and V is TRBV10-2; 14 nucleotides align to TRBD2. Germline CDR1 is WSHSY and CDR2 is SAAADI. There are 18 residues in the CDR3. With V trimmed by 6 bases and J by 2 bases, 10 bases remained unmatched. The CDR3 DNA is TGCGCCAGCAGGACCGGGACTAGCGGGGGAAGAATCACAGATACGCAGTATTTT. Translated, it gives CASRTGTSGGRITDTQYF.

V and J are TRBV4-3 and TRBJ1-6, with TRBD1 as a possible D gene (6 bases). The germline CDR1 and CDR2 sequences are LGHNA and YSLEER. The CDR3 loop spans 15 amino acids. V was shortened by 3 bases and J by 6 bases, with 12 bases between the two germline ends. The CDR3, as DNA: TGCGCCAGCAGCCAGTACGGGACACCTAATTCACCCCTCCACTTT. Its protein product is CASSQYGTPNSPLHF.

J is TRBJ1-5 and V is TRBV12-3 or TRBV12-4; unclear D gene. Deletions cut 1 base from V and 8 bases from J, with 6 bases between. The CDR3 totals 12 residues. This CDR3 reads CASSLGLEPQHF. The DNA for the CDR3 is TGTGCCAGCAGTTTAGGGTTAGAGCCCCAGCATTTT.

In its sample, this clone was seen once. A junction end diverges from the germline sequence, so it may reflect a read error. This sequence joins TRBV7-3 and TRBJ2-1; TRBD2 aligns across 10 bases. Germline assignment: CDR1 SGHTA and CDR2 FQGTGA. This CDR3 has 15 residues. CDR3: CASSLTSGVYNEQFF. CDR3 DNA: TGTGCCAGCAGCCTAACTAGCGGGGTCTACAATGAGCAGTTCTTC.

The chain's CDR3 is CASSLSVLGPSQETQYF. The CDR3, as DNA: TGCGCCAGCAGCTTGTCTGTCCTGGGGCCCTCCCAAGAGACCCAGTACTTC. The V and J genes are TRBV5-1 and TRBJ2-5; D might be TRBD1 (5 bases). The CDR3 is 17 amino acids. CDR1 is SGHRS and CDR2 is YFSETQ in the germline V gene. V was pared by 1 base and J by 1 base, with 17 bases between.

This clone appeared a few times. V is TRBV12-3 or TRBV12-4 and J is TRBJ1-2, with D maybe TRBD1 (6 bases). Trimming took 6 bases from V and 2 from J, leaving 10 bases between them. The CDR3 sequence is 13 residues long. Here the CDR3 DNA reads TGTGCCAGCAGAACAGGGTGGAACTATGGCTACACCTTC. Translation: CASRTGWNYGYTF.

The rearrangement uses TRBV5-6 and TRBJ2-3, with D maybe TRBD2 (6 bases). Per germline, CDR1 SGHDT and CDR2 YYEEEE. The CDR3 runs to 13 residues. V was shortened by 0 bases and J by 10 bases, with 12 bases between the two germline ends. CDR3 bases: TGTGCCAGCAGCTTGGGGGGGACTCGGGCGCAGTATTTT. This sequence encodes CASSLGGTRAQYF.

V gene TRBV6-2 or TRBV6-3 combines with J gene TRBJ2-3; TRBD1 matches at 8 bases. From germline, CDR1 is MNHEY and CDR2 SVGEGT. This CDR3 contains 14 residues. The junction had 1 base not matched to a gene; V was cut back by 2 bases and J by 3 bases. The CDR3 coding sequence is TGTGCCAGCAGTTACGGACAGGGAACAGATACGCAGTATTTT. It translates to CASSYGQGTDTQYF.

The chain employs TRBV3-1 (or the pseudogene TRBV3-2) and TRBJ1-2; maybe TRBD1 (6 bases). Germline CDR1 LGHDT, CDR2 YNNKEL (reference sequence). V lost 6 bases and J 4 bases, leaving 15 bases between the germline ends. This CDR3 comprises 14 residues. The CDR3 DNA follows: TGTGCCAGCAGAACTAGGGGGTCGGGCTATGGCTACACCTTC. Its translation: CASRTRGSGYGYTF.